The rows below give T cell receptor beta chains drawn from one sample of a study of T-cell memory formation after mild COVID-19. Using its own MiXCR run on the 5' RACE reads, TCRdb lists one record per CDR3 protein. The sample consists of under 600,000 distinct CDR3 sequences, 20% to 25% of them appearing once. Input material: PBMCs or a T cell subset sorted from them (not recorded which). These receptors were obtained from an adult woman who had mild COVID-19 (a few samples of this study predate the infection). Cell type and time point are not known. CDR3s include the opening cysteine and the closing phenylalanine or tryptophan. D genes are given only for firm matches. Where a row states a size, it is once, few, many or the class of an expanded clone; other rows omit it.

D	size	J	V	CDR3	DNA
TRBD1	many	TRBJ2-5	TRBV7-2	CASSSWTGQETQYF	TGTGCCAGCAGCTCGTGGACAGGTCAAGAGACCCAGTACTTC
NA	few	TRBJ2-2	TRBV3-1	CASSQDAKTGELFF	TGTGCCAGCAGCCAAGATGCCAAAACCGGGGAGCTGTTTTTT
NA	once	TRBJ1-2	TRBV12-3/TRBV12-4	CASSSLGNYGYTF	TGTGCCAGCAGTTCTCTGGGAAACTATGGCTACACCTTC
NA	few	TRBJ2-3	TRBV15	CATSGGGGRRSTDTQYF	TGTGCCACCAGCGGGGGCGGGGGCCGCCGCAGCACAGATACGCAGTATTTT
TRBD1	few	TRBJ1-2	TRBV27	CASSQDRHYGYTF	TGTGCCAGCAGCCAGGACAGGCACTATGGCTACACCTTC
TRBD1	NA	TRBJ2-5	TRBV5-5	CASSLSTGTQETQYF	TGTGCCAGCAGCTTATCGACAGGGACCCAAGAGACCCAGTACTTC
NA	few	TRBJ1-1	TRBV7-2	CASSLVGGARGTEAFF	TGTGCCAGCAGCTTAGTTGGGGGGGCCCGGGGCACTGAAGCTTTCTTT
TRBD2	NA	TRBJ2-1	TRBV20-1	CSARGGLAGGQHGYNEQFF	TGCAGTGCTAGAGGGGGACTAGCGGGAGGGCAGCATGGCTACAATGAGCAGTTCTTC
NA	NA	TRBJ2-7	TRBV7-9	CASSSGTVLYEQYF	TGTGCCAGCAGCTCCGGGACGGTCCTCTACGAGCAGTACTTC
NA	few	TRBJ1-1	TRBV12-3/TRBV12-4	CASSPRREILPEAFF	TGTGCCAGCAGTCCCCGCAGGGAGATCCTGCCTGAAGCTTTCTTT
NA	few	TRBJ2-1	TRBV4-2	CASSQDLLSSYNEQFF	TGTGCCAGCAGCCAAGATTTGCTGAGCTCCTACAATGAGCAGTTCTTC
NA	NA	TRBJ2-7	TRBV10-3	CAISDPDFRGEQYF	NA
TRBD2	few	TRBJ2-7	TRBV9	CASSVLAGDGFEQYF	TGTGCCAGCAGCGTTCTAGCGGGGGACGGGTTCGAGCAGTACTTC
TRBD1	NA	TRBJ1-5	TRBV19	CASTGGQGYQPQHF	TGTGCCAGTACAGGGGGACAGGGCTATCAGCCCCAGCATTTT
NA	NA	TRBJ2-1	TRBV6-5	CASSRPGVEQFF	TGTGCCAGCAGTAGACCGGGAGTGGAGCAGTTCTTC
NA	NA	TRBJ2-1	TRBV24-1	CATSDLTAGGGNEQFF	TGTGCCACCAGTGATTTGACGGCAGGGGGGGGGAATGAGCAGTTCTTC
NA	few	TRBJ1-5	TRBV6-5	CASSPFHNQPQHF	TGTGCCAGCAGCCCCTTCCACAATCAGCCCCAGCATTTT
TRBD2	NA	TRBJ2-5	TRBV11-2	CASSLGASGKETQYF	TGTGCCAGCAGCTTAGGGGCTAGCGGTAAAGAGACCCAGTACTTC
TRBD2	NA	TRBJ2-1	TRBV5-5	CASSTRTSGLFNEQFF	TGTGCCAGCAGTACCCGGACTAGCGGGCTCTTCAATGAGCAGTTCTTC
NA	few	TRBJ2-3	TRBV7-9	CASSPGGLNTDTQYF	TGTGCCAGCAGCCCCGGGGGGCTCAACACAGATACGCAGTATTTT
NA	NA	TRBJ1-2	TRBV6-5	CASSEQGGRGGYTF	TGTGCCAGCAGCGAACAGGGCGGCCGGGGAGGCTACACCTTC
NA	few	TRBJ2-3	TRBV5-1	CASSSQEEDYPSTDTQYF	TGCGCCAGCAGCAGTCAGGAAGAGGACTACCCTAGCACAGATACGCAGTATTTT
NA	few	TRBJ1-4	TRBV12-3/TRBV12-4	CASSLARANEKLFF	TGTGCCAGCAGTTTAGCCCGGGCTAATGAAAAACTGTTTTTT
TRBD1	NA	TRBJ1-2	TRBV29-1	CSALTGKNYGYTF	TGCAGCGCTCTGACAGGGAAGAACTATGGCTACACCTTC
TRBD1	many	TRBJ1-4	TRBV7-9	CASSQGQGNEKLFF	TGTGCCAGCAGTCAAGGACAGGGGAATGAAAAACTGTTTTTT
NA	NA	TRBJ2-2	TRBV14	CASSQFGASGAGELFF	TGTGCCAGCAGCCAATTCGGGGCTTCGGGAGCCGGGGAGCTGTTTTTT
NA	few	TRBJ1-4	TRBV5-1	CASSLGTSRGEKLFF	TGCGCCAGCAGCTTGGGGACATCTCGGGGTGAAAAACTGTTTTTT
TRBD1	few	TRBJ2-5	TRBV7-9	CAISRDSFQETQYF	TGTGCCATTTCCCGGGACAGCTTTCAAGAGACCCAGTACTTC
NA	few	TRBJ2-3	TRBV5-1	CASSLVVLPQHTQYF	TGCGCCAGCAGCTTGGTGGTGCTTCCGCAGCATACGCAGTATTTT
TRBD2	NA	TRBJ2-1	TRBV11-1	CASRKASGVYNEQFF	TGTGCCAGCAGGAAAGCTAGCGGGGTATACAATGAGCAGTTCTTC
NA	few	TRBJ1-5	TRBV29-1	CSVLSGVGGNQPQHF	TGCAGCGTTCTATCAGGGGTAGGGGGCAATCAGCCCCAGCATTTT
TRBD1	NA	TRBJ1-6	TRBV7-9	CASSLAGQAGNSPLHF	TGTGCCAGCAGCTTAGCGGGACAGGCGGGTAATTCACCCCTCCACTTT
NA	NA	TRBJ1-5	TRBV28	CASSFSGQQPQHF	TGTGCCAGCAGTTTTTCTGGACAGCAGCCCCAGCATTTT
NA	NA	TRBJ2-7	TRBV5-1	CASSQGSGYEQYF	TGCGCCAGCAGCCAGGGGTCTGGCTACGAGCAGTACTTC
TRBD2	few	TRBJ2-7	TRBV4-3	CASSPAGGLYEQYF	TGCGCCAGCAGCCCAGCGGGAGGACTCTACGAGCAGTACTTC
NA	NA	TRBJ2-3	TRBV9	CASSVRGLSTDTQYF	TGTGCCAGCAGCGTACGTGGACTCAGCACAGATACGCAGTATTTT
NA	NA	TRBJ1-2	TRBV18	CASSRGEGYTF	TGTGCCAGCTCACGGGGAGAGGGCTACACCTTC
NA	NA	TRBJ2-7	TRBV12-3/TRBV12-4	CASSLELSEQYF	TGTGCCAGCAGTTTGGAGTTATCCGAGCAGTACTTC
TRBD2	few	TRBJ2-1	TRBV6-1	CASSEQAGVSNEQFF	TGTGCCAGCAGTGAACAAGCGGGAGTTTCCAATGAGCAGTTCTTC
TRBD2	few	TRBJ2-1	TRBV20-1	CSARLSGDRVEQFF	TGCAGTGCTAGGTTAAGCGGGGATAGGGTTGAGCAGTTCTTC
NA	NA	TRBJ1-5	TRBV15	CATSGRVRQPQHF	TGTGCCACCAGCGGCAGGGTTAGACAGCCCCAGCATTTT
TRBD1	many	TRBJ1-3	TRBV25-1	CASSEPGQEYSGNTIYF	TGTGCCAGCAGTGAGCCGGGACAGGAGTACTCTGGAAACACCATATATTTT
NA	NA	TRBJ1-1	TRBV29-1	CSVEGERGTEAFF	TGCAGCGTTGAGGGAGAGAGGGGCACTGAAGCTTTCTTT
NA	NA	TRBJ2-6	TRBV7-2	CASSPKRPSGANVLTF	TGTGCCAGCAGCCCGAAGCGGCCCTCTGGGGCCAACGTCCTGACTTTC
NA	NA	TRBJ2-3	TRBV4-1	CASSQAEGPSTQYF	TGCGCCAGCAGCCAAGCGGAAGGACCAAGTACGCAGTATTTT